The 28 T cell receptor beta chains below all came from one sample that was sequenced in a study of blood T cell repertoires in COVID-19. TCRdb's table, derived via immunoSEQ multiplex PCR, lists solely in-frame clones and lacks some. The table records 23,000 or so clones, about nine tenths of them present only once. Material: peripheral blood. The receptors derive from a man in his fifties with active COVID-19.

This clone has just a few counts. The rearrangement joins TRBV25-1 to TRBJ1-1, with a weak D call TRBD1 (6 bases). The CDR3 is 13 residues long. The germline V and J ends were trimmed by 4 bases and 11 bases, with 17 bases remaining between them. Germline CDR1 and CDR2: MGHDK and SYGVNS. CDR3 protein: CASSVTGTPIAFF. The CDR3, as DNA: TGTGCCAGCAGTGTCACAGGGACGCCCATCGCTTTCTTT.

The rearrangement joins TRBV6-5 to TRBJ1-6; TRBD1 agrees at 9 bases. This CDR3 region has 16 residues. V was pared by 2 bases and J by 10 bases, with 9 bases of the junction left unmatched. The germline V gene encodes CDR1 MNHEY and CDR2 SVGAGI. CDR3 in amino acids: CASSYRLTGGRSPLHF. For the CDR3, the DNA is TGTGCCAGCAGTTACCGCCTGACAGGGGGAAGATCACCCCTCCACTTT.

The chain uses TRBV6-5 and TRBJ1-5; TRBD1 is a possible D gene (5 bases). The germline V and J ends were trimmed by 4 bases and 6 bases, with 19 bases remaining between them. This CDR3 region has 16 residues. Germline V gene sequence: CDR1 MNHEY, CDR2 SVGAGI. The CDR3 protein is CASSSVGRGDVQPQHF. The DNA of the CDR3 is TGTGCCAGCAGTTCGGTGGGGCGGGGGGATGTTCAGCCCCAGCATTTT.

This clone is large (0.1 to 1%) within its sample. The V call is TRBV7-3, the J call TRBJ2-2, with D perhaps matching TRBD2 (6 bases). The germline V gene has CDR1 SGHTA and CDR2 FQGTGA. The CDR3 length is 15 residues. Trimming pared 2 bases from V and 0 bases from J, leaving 7 bases between. The CDR3 DNA reads as TGTGCCAGCAGCTTAGGGGGGTCGAACACCGGGGAGCTGTTTTTT. This gives the protein CASSLGGSNTGELFF. The whole variable domain, remainder taken from reference TRBV7-3 and TRBJ2-2, is GAGVSQTPSNKVTEKGKYVELRCDPISGHTALYWYRQSLGQGPEFLIYFQGTGAADDSGLPNDRFFAVRPEGSVSTLKIQRTERGDSAVYLCASSLGGSNTGELFFGEGSRLTVL.

This clone was observed a few times. The V gene is TRBV21-1, the J gene TRBJ2-1; the table names TRBD2, a call not compared with the DNA. TRBV21-1 corresponds to a pseudogene. CDR3 size: 13 residues. This CDR3 is CASPAGARNEQFF. DNA for the CDR3: TGTGCCAGCCCGGCGGGGGCCCGCAATGAGCAGTTCTTC.

By frequency in the sample, this clone is medium-sized. V and J are TRBV10-3 and TRBJ2-1, with D tentatively TRBD2 (5 bases). The CDR3 loop spans 13 amino acids. V lost 7 bases, J lost 8 bases, and 15 bases lay in between. Germline V gives CDR1 ENHRY, CDR2 SYGVKD. In nucleotides, the CDR3 is TGTGCCATCATGGAAGACCACGGGGATGAGCAGTTCTTC. Translating it yields CAIMEDHGDEQFF.

The V and J genes are TRBV19 and TRBJ2-7; 12 nucleotides agree with TRBD2. Germline CDR1 reads LNHDA; CDR2 reads SQIVND (reference sequence). This CDR3 contains 15 residues. With V trimmed by 3 bases and J by 2 bases, 2 bases remained unmatched. CDR3 bases: TGTGCCAGTAGTATCGGACTAGCGGGAACCTACGAGCAGTACTTC. Residues: CASSIGLAGTYEQYF.

The chain joins TRBV19 to TRBJ2-7, with D possibly matching TRBD1 (7 bases). The V gene's germline CDR1 is LNHDA and CDR2 SQIVND (reference sequence). Trimming removed 6 bases at V and 0 bases at J, with 15 bases between. This CDR3 is 15 amino acids long. The CDR3 DNA sequence: TGTGCCAGTAGCCCAGGGGGGACACTCTCCTACGAGCAGTACGTC. It encodes CASSPGGTLSYEQYV.

A single count supports this clone. The chain has TRBV6-5 and TRBJ2-6; TRBD2 might be the D (5 bases). Trimming cost V 6 bases and J 2 bases, with 5 bases left between them. Germline lookup yields CDR1 MNHEY and CDR2 SVGAGI. The CDR3 totals 13 residues. This CDR3 is CASSGTGANVLTF. In nucleotides, the CDR3 is TGTGCCAGCAGCGGGACTGGGGCCAACGTCCTGACTTTC.

The chain employs TRBV15 and TRBJ1-5, with D uncertain. CDR3 length: 13 residues. Germline CDR1 is LNHNV and CDR2 is YYDKDF (reference sequence). The V end was cut by 3 bases, the J end by 4 bases, with 7 bases between. CDR3 residues: CATSRWLNQPQHF. CDR3 coding DNA: TGTGCCACCAGCAGGTGGCTTAATCAGCCCCAGCATTTT.

This chain uses TRBV12-1 with TRBJ2-7; the listed D gene, TRBD2, was not tested against the DNA. TRBV12-1 is recorded as a pseudogene. There are 16 residues in the CDR3. CDR3 sequence (DNA): TGTGCCAGCAGCTTTGTGCTGGCGGGAGGGGGCTACGAGCAGTACGTC. Amino acids: CASSFVLAGGGYEQYV.

This chain joins TRBV6-5 and TRBJ1-2; D might be TRBD1 (6 bases). The germline CDR1 and CDR2 sequences are MNHEY and SVGAGI. The CDR3 sequence is 13 residues long. V lost 6 bases, J lost 2 bases, and 10 bases lay in between. CDR3 sequence: CASRRGQNYGYTF. DNA for the CDR3: TGTGCCAGCAGACGCGGACAGAACTATGGCTACACCTTC.

The chain uses TRBV4-3 and TRBJ2-3; D might be TRBD2 (6 bases). The V end was cut by 6 bases, the J end by 0 bases, with 13 bases between. Germline V gene lookup returns CDR1 LGHNA and CDR2 YSLEER. The CDR3 covers 15 residues. CDR3 nucleotides: TGCGCCAGCAGGTCGGGACTCCCTAGCACAGATACGCAGTATTTT. This encodes CASRSGLPSTDTQYF.

The chain joins TRBV14 to TRBJ2-7; D call uncertain. This CDR3 is built from 16 residues. V lost 0 bases and J lost 2, with 14 bases in between. The germline CDR1 and CDR2 sequences are SGHDN and FVKESK. This CDR3 reads CASSQDRSENAYEQYF. The DNA for the CDR3 is TGTGCCAGCAGCCAAGATCGCTCTGAGAACGCCTACGAGCAGTACTTC. Using reference TRBV14 and TRBJ2-7 for the parts outside the CDR3, the full variable domain is EAGVTQFPSHSVIEKGQTVTLRCDPISGHDNLYWYRRVMGKEIKFLLHFVKESKQDESGMPNNRFLAERTGGTYSTLKVQPAELEDSGVYFCASSQDRSENAYEQYFGPGTRLTVT.

The V and J genes are TRBV14 and TRBJ1-1; D ambiguous. The CDR3 covers 13 residues. Trimming removed 5 bases from V and 3 bases from J, with 10 bases in between. The germline gives CDR1 SGHDN, CDR2 FVKESK. DNA for the CDR3: TGTGCCAGCAGCAAGGAGGCCTACACTGAAGCTTTCTTT. Amino acid sequence: CASSKEAYTEAFF. The variable domain in full, with the rest retrieved from reference TRBV14 and TRBJ1-1, is EAGVTQFPSHSVIEKGQTVTLRCDPISGHDNLYWYRRVMGKEIKFLLHFVKESKQDESGMPNNRFLAERTGGTYSTLKVQPAELEDSGVYFCASSKEAYTEAFFGQGTRLTVV.

The chain combines TRBV11-2 with TRBJ1-4; 8 nucleotides match TRBD1. CDR3 size: 16 residues. Trimming took 1 base from V and 2 from J; bases not matched to a gene: 3. Germline-derived CDR1 and CDR2 are SGHAT and FQNNGV. CDR3 loop: CASSLGQGATNEKLFF. CDR3 in DNA: TGTGCCAGCAGCTTAGGCCAGGGGGCGACTAATGAAAAACTGTTTTTT.

This clone was detected once. This chain connects TRBV7-9 to TRBJ2-2; 8 nucleotides line up with TRBD1. V lost 5 bases to trimming and J lost 7 bases; unmatched junction nucleotides: 6. The CDR3 contains 14 residues. Germline assignment: CDR1 SEHNR and CDR2 FQNEAQ (reference sequence). The CDR3 is CASSPGQGGGELFF. The CDR3 region has the DNA TGTGCCAGCAGCCCAGGACAGGGAGGCGGGGAGCTGTTTTTT.

V and J are TRBV21-1 and TRBJ2-3; the listed D gene, TRBD2, was not tested against the DNA. TRBV21-1 is shown as a pseudogene. The CDR3 sequence is 17 residues long. The CDR3 nucleotides are TGTGCCAGCAGCAAAGTTACTAGCGGAAAAAGCACAGATACGCAGTATTTT. This translates into CASSKVTSGKSTDTQYF.

V is TRBV7-9 and J is TRBJ1-2; D ambiguous. Trimming pared 5 bases from V and 4 bases from J, leaving 26 bases between. Germline lookup yields CDR1 SEHNR and CDR2 FQNEAQ (reference sequence). The CDR3 runs 18 residues. CDR3 bases: TGTGCCAGCAGCCGAACAACTCTCGAGGCCGGAGGGCGCTATGGCTACACCTTC. This translates into CASSRTTLEAGGRYGYTF.

The chain uses TRBV4-3 and TRBJ1-2; 9 nucleotides agree with TRBD1. V dropped 0 bases and J dropped 3; count of bases not matched to a gene: 8. The CDR3 runs 17 residues. From germline, CDR1 is LGHNA and CDR2 YSLEER. CDR3 nucleotides: TGCGCCAGCAGCCAAGATAGGCGACAGGGGGGTGACTATGGCTACACCTTC. Protein product: CASSQDRRQGGDYGYTF.

V usage is TRBV6-5 and J usage is TRBJ2-7; 9 positions agree with TRBD1. Germline CDR1 is MNHEY and CDR2 is SVGAGI. Trimming took 9 bases from V and 1 from J; bases not matched to a gene: 10. This CDR3 contains 15 residues. In DNA form, the CDR3 reads TGTGCCAGTCACATATTCGGGACAGGGTCCTACGAGCAGTACTTC. Its protein is CASHIFGTGSYEQYF.

The rearrangement joins TRBV28 to TRBJ2-3; TRBD2 aligns across 8 bases. With 4 bases clipped from V and 0 bases from J, the junction kept 12 bases outside the gene matches. Germline V CDR1 and CDR2: MDHEN, SYDVKM. This CDR3 region has 18 residues. The CDR3, as DNA: TGTGCCAGCAGTTCTGCCCGGGGTAGCGGGGTTAGCACAGATACGCAGTATTTT. This codes for CASSSARGSGVSTDTQYF. Combining the CDR3 with reference TRBV28 and TRBJ2-3 gives the whole variable domain DVKVTQSSRYLVKRTGEKVFLECVQDMDHENMFWYRQDPGLGLRLIYFSYDVKMKEKGDIPEGYSVSREKKERFSLILESASTNQTSMYLCASSSARGSGVSTDTQYFGPGTRLTVL.

This clone appeared a few times. The chain is built from TRBV18 and TRBJ1-5, with TRBD1 matching 10 bases. With V trimmed by 8 bases and J by 4 bases, 5 bases remained unmatched. The CDR3 runs 14 residues. Germline assignment: CDR1 KGHSH and CDR2 LQKENI. This CDR3 is CASKGQGLNQPQHF. CDR3 in DNA: TGTGCCAGCAAGGGACAGGGGTTAAATCAGCCCCAGCATTTT.

This chain connects TRBV2 to TRBJ2-1; no clear D. V was cut by 2 bases and J by 8 bases, with 7 bases left in between. This CDR3 region has 12 residues. Per germline, CDR1 SNHLY and CDR2 FYNNEI. The CDR3 DNA reads TGTGCCAGCAGTGAAAGTACTCATGAGCAGTTCTTC. Amino acids: CASSESTHEQFF.

The genes are TRBV28 and TRBJ1-2, with TRBD1 as a possible D gene (5 bases). V lost 5 bases to trimming and J lost 3 bases, with 7 bases between them. The germline CDR1 and CDR2 sequences are MDHEN and SYDVKM. CDR3 length: 12 amino acids. This chain's CDR3 is CASSQGYYGYTF. The CDR3 DNA sequence: TGTGCCAGCAGTCAGGGATACTATGGCTACACCTTC.

The CDR3 is CARSGGGPRAYEQYV. CDR3 DNA: TGCGCCAGGTCGGGAGGGGGACCAAGAGCCTACGAGCAGTACGTC. This chain links TRBV23-1 with TRBJ2-7; 8 nucleotides align to TRBD2. TRBV23-1 falls under the ORF class, with uncertain function. Losses at the gene ends were 9 bases for V and 2 bases for J; bases not matched to a gene: 12. The length of the CDR3 is 15 residues.

V gene TRBV5-8 combines with J gene TRBJ2-1; 7 bases fit TRBD1. Looked up from germline, CDR1 is SGHTS and CDR2 is YDEGEE. The V segment lost 3 bases and the J segment 3 bases; nucleotides outside the gene matches: 3. This CDR3 has 14 residues. CDR3 DNA sequence: TGTGCCAGCAGCTCCGGGGACAGCTACAATGAGCAGTTCTTC. This codes for CASSSGDSYNEQFF.

This clone is classed as medium-sized. CDR3 sequence: CASSLEGRGYNSPLHF. The CDR3 DNA reads TGTGCCAGCAGCCTAGAAGGCAGAGGCTACAATTCACCCCTCCACTTT. The chain recombines TRBV7-9 with TRBJ1-6; D is ambiguous. V was shortened by 5 bases and J by 7 bases, with 18 bases between the two germline ends. The CDR3 has 16 residues. Germline V gives CDR1 SEHNR, CDR2 FQNEAQ (reference sequence).